What follows are 18 T cell receptor beta chains derived from one specimen sequenced in a study of blood T cell repertoires in COVID-19. Measured with immunoSEQ multiplex PCR; TCRdb has only the in-frame clones, and not every one. Among 35,000 to 45,000 clones listed, 86% were seen once. Sample: peripheral blood. These TCRs come from a man between 65 and 85 years old with acute or convalescent COVID-19.

The chain uses TRBV9 and TRBJ2-1, with 11 positions matching TRBD2. Looked up from germline, CDR1 is SGDLS and CDR2 is YYNGEE. The CDR3 has 16 amino acids. The junction had 1 base not matched to a gene; V was cut back by 0 bases and J by 2 bases. The CDR3 DNA sequence: TGTGCCAGCAGCGTAGCTAGCGGGGGGACCTACAATGAGCAGTTCTTC. It codes for CASSVASGGTYNEQFF.

This chain connects TRBV19 to TRBJ2-5; tentatively, D is TRBD2 (5 bases). The length of the CDR3 is 14 residues. With 5 bases removed from V and 11 bases from J, the gap between germline ends came to 21 bases. Germline V gives CDR1 LNHDA, CDR2 SQIVND (reference sequence). In DNA form, the CDR3 reads TGTGCCAGTAGTCTGTCGACACCAGCGAGGGAGCAGTACTTC. Protein sequence: CASSLSTPAREQYF.

The chain recombines TRBV7-2 with TRBJ2-7, with 8 bases lining up with TRBD2. The J segment lost 3 bases and the V segment lost 3 bases, leaving 4 bases of the junction unmatched. The CDR3 extends over 14 amino acids. Germline CDR1 is SGHTA and CDR2 is FQGNSA. This CDR3 is CASSLTTSVYEQYF. The CDR3 DNA is TGTGCCAGCAGCTTGACGACTAGCGTCTACGAGCAGTACTTC.

The chain uses TRBV15 and TRBJ2-7, with a possible D match to TRBD2 (6 bases). The germline V and J ends were trimmed by 5 bases and 2 bases, with 10 bases remaining between them. Germline V gene lookup returns CDR1 LNHNV and CDR2 YYDKDF (reference sequence). CDR3 length equals 13 residues. CDR3 sequence reads: CATSGGPPYEQYF. The CDR3 coding sequence is TGTGCCACCAGCGGAGGGCCCCCCTACGAGCAGTACTTC. Full variable domain (outside the CDR3, taken from reference TRBV15 and TRBJ2-7): DAMVIQNPRYQVTQFGKPVTLSCSQTLNHNVMYWYQQKSSQAPKLLFHYYDKDFNNEADTPDNFQSRRPNTSFCFLDIRSPGLGDTAMYLCATSGGPPYEQYFGPGTRLTVT.

The CDR3: CASSSLGHRTQYF. In nucleotides, the CDR3 is TGTGCCAGCAGCTCGCTGGGCCACCGGACCCAGTACTTC. V gene TRBV7-2 combines with J gene TRBJ2-5, with unresolved D. CDR1 and CDR2 (germline): SGHTA, FQGNSA. The ends were cut back, 4 bases at V and 7 bases at J, with 13 bases in the middle. The CDR3 consists of 13 residues. Filled out from reference TRBV7-2 and TRBJ2-5, the complete variable domain reads GAGVSQSPSNKVTEKGKDVELRCDPISGHTALYWYRQSLGQGLEFLIYFQGNSAPDKSGLPSDRFSAERTGGSVSTLTIQRTQQEDSAVYLCASSSLGHRTQYFGPGTRLLVL.

With regard to this clone: In the same sample, other DNA sequences code for this CDR3. The rearrangement links TRBV7-2 to TRBJ1-3; D not resolved. Trimming shortened V by 1 base and J by 1 base, and 5 bases separated the two germline ends. Looked up from germline, CDR1 is SGHTA and CDR2 is FQGNSA. The CDR3 covers 14 residues. CDR3 amino acids: CASSLGGSGNTIYF. The CDR3, as DNA: TGTGCCAGCAGCTTAGGAGGGTCTGGAAACACCATATATTTT.

The J gene is TRBJ2-3, the V gene TRBV6-1, with TRBD2 matching over 8 bases. V shed 1 base and J 2 bases; nucleotides not matched to a gene: 5. CDR1 is MNHNS and CDR2 is SASEGT in the germline V gene. The CDR3 loop spans 16 amino acids. The CDR3: CASSEGRGVHTDTQYF. The CDR3 region has the DNA TGTGCCAGCAGTGAAGGGCGGGGGGTTCACACAGATACGCAGTATTTT.

This chain connects TRBV15 to TRBJ1-5; possibly TRBD1 for D (5 bases). The CDR3 is made up of 14 amino acids. V lost 3 bases and J 3 bases, leaving 9 bases between the germline ends. Germline assignment: CDR1 LNHNV and CDR2 YYDKDF (reference sequence). CDR3 nucleotides: TGTGCCACCAGCAGCCAGACAGACAATCAGCCCCAGCATTTT. It is translated as CATSSQTDNQPQHF.

The rearrangement uses TRBV5-6 and TRBJ1-1; D remains unclear. V lost 3 bases to trimming and J lost 1 base, with 19 bases between them. CDR3 size: 17 residues. Germline V gene data show CDR1 as SGHDT and CDR2 as YYEEEE. CDR3 coding DNA: TGTGCCAGCAGCTCCATTATTATACCCGGAGGGAACACTGAAGCTTTCTTT. This codes for CASSSIIIPGGNTEAFF.

The gene calls are TRBV28 and TRBJ2-7; no clear D. The germline V gene encodes CDR1 MDHEN and CDR2 SYDVKM. The CDR3 extends over 12 amino acids. The V and J ends lost 7 bases and 3 bases respectively, with 10 bases between them. The CDR3 nucleotides read TGTGCCAGCAACTCCCCGGGCTACGAGCAGTACTTC. This gives the protein CASNSPGYEQYF.

The chain joins TRBV28 to TRBJ2-1; 8 bases match TRBD1. This CDR3 has 15 residues. Germline-derived CDR1 and CDR2 are MDHEN and SYDVKM. With 2 bases clipped from V and 4 bases from J, the junction kept 4 bases outside the gene matches. The CDR3 nucleotides read TGTGCCAGCAGTTTAAACAGGGGGTGGTACAATGAGCAGTTCTTC. Encoded protein: CASSLNRGWYNEQFF.

This clone was detected once. The gene calls are TRBV4-2 and TRBJ2-5; possibly TRBD2 for D (5 bases). The germline V and J ends were trimmed by 4 bases and 4 bases, with 7 bases remaining between them. The CDR3 is 12 residues long. From germline, CDR1 is LGHNA and CDR2 YNFKEQ. CDR3 residues: CASSREGETQYF. The CDR3 bases are TGTGCCAGCAGCCGCGAGGGAGAGACCCAGTACTTC.

The J gene is TRBJ1-1, the V gene TRBV18; D not resolved. The V gene's germline CDR1 is KGHSH and CDR2 LQKENI. Trimming took 0 bases from V and 0 from J, leaving 5 bases between them. The CDR3 covers 14 residues. CDR3 sequence (DNA): TGTGCCAGCTCACCACCGTCCGTGAACACTGAAGCTTTCTTT. It encodes CASSPPSVNTEAFF.

The chain employs TRBV27 and TRBJ2-2, with D perhaps TRBD1 (8 bases). Between the trimmed V and J ends, which lost 3 bases and 3 bases, there was a span of 17 bases. This CDR3 contains 17 residues. Germline V CDR1 and CDR2: MNHEY, SMNVEV (reference sequence). CDR3 in DNA: TGTGCCAGCAGTTTCAGCGGGACAGGCCCCGACACCGGGGAGCTGTTTTTT. It yields the protein CASSFSGTGPDTGELFF.

The chain has TRBV29-1 and TRBJ1-1; D is unresolved. Trimming cost V 4 bases and J 1 base, with 16 bases left between them. Germline V gene data show CDR1 as SQVTM and CDR2 as ANQGSEA. The CDR3 consists of 15 residues. The CDR3 protein is CSVGEAATGNTEAFF. The CDR3 DNA reads TGCAGCGTTGGAGAGGCAGCCACGGGGAACACTGAAGCTTTCTTT.

The J gene is TRBJ1-2, the V gene TRBV6-5; unclear D gene. Trimming took 7 bases from V and 0 from J, leaving 9 bases between them. Germline CDR1 is MNHEY and CDR2 is SVGAGI. The CDR3 is made up of 13 amino acids. In nucleotides, the CDR3 is TGTGCCAGCATGCTTGGAGCTAACTATGGCTACACCTTC. Encoded protein: CASMLGANYGYTF.

This chain uses TRBV28 with TRBJ2-1; possible D gene TRBD2, 6 bases. The CDR3 covers 14 residues. Germline V gene sequence: CDR1 MDHEN, CDR2 SYDVKM. Between the trimmed V and J ends, which lost 7 bases and 4 bases, there was a span of 14 bases. The CDR3, as DNA: TGTGCCAGCAAAGGTCGGGAGAGGTACAATGAGCAGTTCTTC. Translation: CASKGRERYNEQFF.

This chain uses TRBV11-3 with TRBJ2-1; 8 nucleotides line up with TRBD2. The germline gives CDR1 SGHNT, CDR2 YENEEA. The length of the CDR3 is 15 residues. The junction had 7 bases not matched to a gene; V was cut back by 1 base and J by 8 bases. CDR3 sequence reads: CASSLGTSRLDEQFF. CDR3 nucleotides: TGTGCCAGCAGCTTAGGGACTAGCAGGCTTGATGAGCAGTTCTTC.